These 5 T cell receptor beta chains share one sample of origin, sequenced in a study of cytomegalovirus exposure and HLA in healthy donors. PCR involved 60 Vbeta and 13 Jbeta primers. Assay used: immunoSEQ multiplex PCR; TCRdb lists only in-frame clones, some missing. This sample has fewer than 250,000 clones, with about four fifths found just once. Material: PBMCs. These TCRs come from a woman aged 45-59 years in good health and CMV-seronegative.

A single count supports this clone. The gene calls are TRBV5-4 and TRBJ2-5; 9 positions agree with TRBD1. CDR1 and CDR2 (germline): SGHNT, YYREEE (reference sequence). V shed 5 bases and J 7 bases; nucleotides not matched to a gene: 9. The CDR3 has 14 amino acids. CDR3 sequence: CASSKGTGLGTQYF. CDR3 DNA: TGTGCCAGCAGTAAAGGGACAGGGCTAGGGACCCAGTACTTC.

The gene calls are TRBV25-1 and TRBJ1-4; 7 positions agree with TRBD1. After removal of 3 bases from V and 7 bases from J, the junction contained 5 bases not matched to a gene. The CDR3 runs 14 residues. CDR1 MGHDK and CDR2 SYGVNS come from the germline V gene. DNA for the CDR3: TGTGCCAGCAGTGATAAGGGGGCGAGTGAAAAACTGTTTTTT. This sequence encodes CASSDKGASEKLFF.

The count of this clone is one. The chain has TRBV2 and TRBJ1-2; 7 positions match TRBD1. This CDR3 contains 13 residues. The germline CDR1 and CDR2 sequences are SNHLY and FYNNEI. V dropped 4 bases and J dropped 5; count of bases not matched to a gene: 4. The CDR3 reads CASSATGIYGYTF. CDR3 DNA: TGTGCCAGCAGTGCGACAGGGATATATGGCTACACCTTC.

The rearrangement joins TRBV30 to TRBJ2-1, with 14 positions matching TRBD2. The CDR3 length is 15 residues. Germline V gene data show CDR1 as GTSNPN and CDR2 as SVGIG (reference sequence). J was trimmed by 4 bases and V by 2 bases; bases with no gene match: 1. This chain's CDR3 is CAWSWTSGGYNEQFF. CDR3 coding DNA: TGTGCCTGGAGTTGGACTAGCGGGGGGTACAATGAGCAGTTCTTC.

The V call is TRBV5-1, the J call TRBJ2-3; 7 bases align to TRBD1. Germline V gene sequence: CDR1 SGHRS, CDR2 YFSETQ. Trimming at V came to 4 bases and at J to 2 bases, leaving 7 bases not matched to a gene. The CDR3 has 15 residues. The CDR3 region has the DNA TGCGCCAGCAGCCGCTACAGGGGATCCACAGATACGCAGTATTTT. Amino acids: CASSRYRGSTDTQYF.